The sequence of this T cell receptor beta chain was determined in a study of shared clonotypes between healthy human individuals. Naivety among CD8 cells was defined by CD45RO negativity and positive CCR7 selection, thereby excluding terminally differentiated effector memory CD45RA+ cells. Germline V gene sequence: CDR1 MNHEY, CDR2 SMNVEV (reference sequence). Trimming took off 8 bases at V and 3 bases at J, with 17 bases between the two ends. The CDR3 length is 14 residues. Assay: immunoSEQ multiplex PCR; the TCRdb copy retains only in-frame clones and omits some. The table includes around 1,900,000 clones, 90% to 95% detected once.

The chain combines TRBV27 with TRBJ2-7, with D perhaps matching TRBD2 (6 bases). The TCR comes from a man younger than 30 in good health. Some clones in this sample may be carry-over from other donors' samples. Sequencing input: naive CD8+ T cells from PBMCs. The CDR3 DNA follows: TGTGCCAGCGGCCGACGGGGGTCTGACTACGAGCAGTACTTC. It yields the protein CASGRRGSDYEQYF.